These 25 T cell receptor beta chains originate from one sample sequenced in a study of blood T cell repertoires in COVID-19. Assay used: immunoSEQ multiplex PCR; TCRdb lists only in-frame clones, some missing. The sample carries 150,000 to 200,000 clones, around 81% recorded once. The sequenced sample consisted of peripheral blood. The receptor source for this set is an older man who had recovered from COVID-19.

This chain joins TRBV2 and TRBJ2-2; TRBD1 aligns across 9 bases. CDR3 length: 14 residues. Germline-derived CDR1 and CDR2 are SNHLY and FYNNEI. V shed 4 bases, J shed 4 bases, and the junction held 1 base outside the gene matches. The DNA of the CDR3 is TGTGCCAGCAGTGGACAGGGGGGCACCGGGGAGCTGTTTTTT. This translates into CASSGQGGTGELFF.

The chain is built from TRBV10-3 and TRBJ1-2; D is undetermined. The CDR3 extends over 12 amino acids. Per germline, CDR1 ENHRY and CDR2 SYGVKD. V was clipped by 3 bases and J by 1 base, with 3 bases between them. The CDR3 region has the DNA TGTGCCATCAGTGACAATAACTATGGCTACACCTTC. Its protein is CAISDNNYGYTF.

V usage is TRBV5-4 and J usage is TRBJ2-4; 10 bases are shared with TRBD2. The germline gives CDR1 SGHNT, CDR2 YYREEE (reference sequence). V was clipped by 3 bases and J by 1 base; unmatched bases: 10. The CDR3 totals 18 residues. The CDR3 DNA follows: TGTGCCAGCAGCTGGGAGACTAGCGGGCAAAGTGCCAAAAACATTCAGTACTTC. It translates to CASSWETSGQSAKNIQYF.

This rearrangement joins TRBV3-1 (or the pseudogene TRBV3-2) to TRBJ1-3, with D perhaps TRBD1 (5 bases). Looked up from germline, CDR1 is LGHDT and CDR2 is YNNKEL (reference sequence). There are 16 residues in the CDR3. V lost 5 bases and J 0 bases, leaving 14 bases between the germline ends. CDR3 sequence: CASSSLGVYSGNTIYF. For the CDR3, the DNA is TGTGCCAGCAGCTCTCTAGGGGTTTACTCTGGAAACACCATATATTTT.

The chain uses TRBV30 and TRBJ2-5, with 7 bases lining up with TRBD1. Looked up from germline, CDR1 is GTSNPN and CDR2 is SVGIG (reference sequence). This CDR3 contains 13 residues. The trim removed 5 bases at V and 7 bases at J, leaving 10 bases unmatched. The DNA for the CDR3 is TGTGCCTGGGACAGGGTTCGAAGCGGGACCCAGTACTTC. Protein product: CAWDRVRSGTQYF.

In this sample, this clone turned up once. The CDR3 nucleotides read TGTGCCAGCAGCATACAGGGTTGGAATGAAAAACTGTTTTTT. The encoded protein is CASSIQGWNEKLFF. The J gene is TRBJ1-4, the V gene TRBV7-8; a possible D gene is TRBD1 (6 bases). Trimming took off 5 bases at V and 5 bases at J, with 12 bases between the two ends. The CDR3 has 14 residues. CDR1 and CDR2 from the germline V gene are SGHVS and FQNEAQ.

This rearrangement joins TRBV3-1 (or the pseudogene TRBV3-2) to TRBJ2-7; D is perhaps TRBD2 (5 bases). The CDR3 length is 13 residues. V was pared by 1 base and J by 4 bases, with 8 bases between. The germline gives CDR1 LGHDT, CDR2 YNNKEL (reference sequence). The CDR3: CASSQAGIYEQYF. Written as DNA, the CDR3 is TGTGCCAGCAGCCAAGCGGGAATTTACGAGCAGTACTTC.

This clone was seen just once. The genes are TRBV5-1 and TRBJ2-7, with TRBD2 matching over 7 bases. Germline assignment: CDR1 SGHRS and CDR2 YFSETQ. This CDR3 is 19 amino acids long. V shed 1 base, J shed 4 bases, and the junction held 20 bases outside the gene matches. The CDR3 bases are TGCGCCAGCAGCTTGAGTCCCCAGGGACCTAGCGGAGCGGGGTACGAGCAGTACTTC. Its protein is CASSLSPQGPSGAGYEQYF.

V and J are TRBV18 and TRBJ2-1, with D maybe TRBD1 (5 bases). This CDR3 has 13 amino acids. Trimming shortened V by 8 bases and J by 6 bases, and 14 bases separated the two germline ends. Looked up from germline, CDR1 is KGHSH and CDR2 is LQKENI. CDR3 nucleotide sequence: TGTGCCAGCACCGAAGGCAGGGTCAATGAGCAGTTCTTC. Its translation is CASTEGRVNEQFF.

This chain connects TRBV19 to TRBJ2-6; 7 nucleotides agree with TRBD1. V trimming: 3 bases; J trimming: 4 bases; junction bases outside the gene matches: 3. In germline, CDR1 is LNHDA, CDR2 SQIVND (reference sequence). This CDR3 is 15 amino acids long. The CDR3, as DNA: TGTGCCAGTAGTATGACAGGGCCCGGGGCCAACGTCCTGACTTTC. It yields the protein CASSMTGPGANVLTF.

This clone was observed a single time. This chain uses TRBV29-1 with TRBJ2-1, with D possibly being TRBD1 (5 bases). There are 13 residues in the CDR3. CDR1 is SQVTM and CDR2 is ANQGSEA in the germline V gene. V lost 3 bases to trimming and J lost 6 bases, with 12 bases between them. The CDR3 loop is CSVDLTGLNEQFF. For the CDR3, the DNA is TGCAGCGTTGACCTAACAGGTCTCAATGAGCAGTTCTTC.

The chain uses TRBV5-6 and TRBJ1-6; 8 bases map to TRBD1. This CDR3 region has 16 residues. Germline CDR1 reads SGHDT; CDR2 reads YYEEEE. V shed 7 bases and J 1 base; nucleotides not matched to a gene: 7. The CDR3 is CASASRGLSYNSPLHF. The CDR3 region has the DNA TGTGCCAGCGCGAGCAGGGGGCTATCCTATAATTCACCCCTCCACTTT.

The CDR3 is CASSLSLWDRHSATNEKLFF. CDR3 DNA: TGTGCCAGCAGTTTAAGTTTATGGGACAGGCACTCAGCAACTAATGAAAAACTGTTTTTT. The genes are TRBV28 and TRBJ1-4, with 8 bases identical to TRBD1. Germline loops: CDR1 MDHEN, CDR2 SYDVKM. Trimming removed 2 bases from V and 0 bases from J; junction bases left unmatched: 14. The CDR3 spans 20 residues.

The chain uses TRBV12-1 and TRBJ2-7; TRBD2 is the table's D call, not checked against the DNA. TRBV12-1 has pseudogene status. The CDR3 runs to 18 residues. In nucleotides, the CDR3 is TGTGCCAGCAGCTTCCGGACTAGCGGCCCTCGACGGGGGAACGAGCAGTACTTC. Residues: CASSFRTSGPRRGNEQYF.

The chain carries TRBV27 and TRBJ2-1; D is possibly TRBD2 (6 bases). The germline V gene has CDR1 MNHEY and CDR2 SMNVEV (reference sequence). The CDR3 is 14 residues long. The V and J ends lost 8 bases and 7 bases respectively, with 18 bases between them. The CDR3 reads CASGTDGRENEQFF. Written as DNA, the CDR3 is TGTGCCAGCGGGACCGATGGACGGGAGAATGAGCAGTTCTTC.

The gene calls are TRBV27 and TRBJ1-2; maybe TRBD1 (5 bases). The CDR3 runs 15 residues. With 4 bases removed from V and 8 bases from J, the gap between germline ends came to 20 bases. Per germline, CDR1 MNHEY and CDR2 SMNVEV (reference sequence). The CDR3 here is CASSSVTASSRGYTF. CDR3 in DNA: TGTGCCAGCAGTTCCGTGACAGCATCGAGCAGGGGCTACACCTTC.

This chain joins TRBV29-1 and TRBJ2-1; 9 nucleotides agree with TRBD2. The CDR3 contains 12 residues. Germline-derived CDR1 and CDR2 are SQVTM and ANQGSEA. Written as DNA, the CDR3 is TGCGGTACTAGCGGGCCATACAATGAGCAGTTCTTC. Translating gives CGTSGPYNEQFF.

This chain links TRBV20-1 with TRBJ1-2, with 8 bases aligning to TRBD1. The CDR3 consists of 14 residues. V gave up 3 bases and J gave up 2 bases; unmatched junction bases: 5. The germline gives CDR1 DFQATT, CDR2 SNEGSKA (reference sequence). The chain's CDR3 is CSASKRQGNYGYTF. CDR3 in DNA: TGCAGTGCTAGTAAGCGACAGGGGAACTATGGCTACACCTTC.

The chain couples TRBV25-1 to TRBJ1-1; 8 bases are a match to TRBD1. The length of the CDR3 is 14 residues. Germline CDR1 MGHDK, CDR2 SYGVNS. Trimming removed 5 bases from V and 3 bases from J; junction bases left unmatched: 5. As DNA, the CDR3 is TGTGCCAGCAGTCCAGGGGGCCAGTACACTGAAGCTTTCTTT. Its protein product is CASSPGGQYTEAFF.

The genes are TRBV15 and TRBJ1-5, with 9 bases that match TRBD1. The length of the CDR3 is 15 residues. Germline V CDR1 and CDR2: LNHNV, YYDKDF (reference sequence). V lost 1 base to trimming and J lost 7 bases; unmatched junction nucleotides: 5. The CDR3 DNA is TGTGCCACCAGCAGAGGGGGACAGGGAGGACAGCCCCAGCATTTT. The encoded protein is CATSRGGQGGQPQHF.

The chain is built from TRBV18 and TRBJ2-6; D ambiguous. CDR1 and CDR2 (germline): KGHSH, LQKENI. CDR3 length: 18 residues. Trimming removed 5 bases at V and 0 bases at J, with 17 bases between. CDR3 nucleotide sequence: TGTGCCAGCTCATCCACCGTCATCGAGCACTCTGGGGCCAACGTCCTGACTTTC. It is translated as CASSSTVIEHSGANVLTF.

The V and J genes are TRBV4-1 and TRBJ2-4; 7 nucleotides align to TRBD1. This CDR3 contains 19 residues. J lost 0 bases, V lost 4 bases, and 15 bases had no gene match. Germline V gene lookup returns CDR1 MGHRA and CDR2 YSYEKL. CDR3 in amino acids: CASSREGTVDALAKNIQYF. The CDR3 nucleotides read TGCGCCAGCAGCCGCGAGGGGACAGTCGACGCTCTAGCCAAAAACATTCAGTACTTC.

This clone was detected only a few times. This chain uses TRBV9 with TRBJ1-1; D is perhaps TRBD1 (5 bases). The germline gives CDR1 SGDLS, CDR2 YYNGEE. Trimming pared 2 bases from V and 1 base from J, leaving 9 bases between. This CDR3 region has 14 residues. CDR3 residues: CASSVDGQNTEAFF. The CDR3 DNA reads TGTGCCAGCAGCGTCGATGGACAGAACACTGAAGCTTTCTTT.

Of note for this clone: The sample has other DNA sequences that encode this CDR3 too. The CDR3 is CASSYGGTNEKLFF. The CDR3 DNA is TGTGCCAGCAGTTACGGAGGGACTAATGAAAAACTGTTTTTT. The chain combines TRBV6-5 with TRBJ1-4; D remains ambiguous. The CDR3 sequence is 14 residues long. Germline V lookup: CDR1 MNHEY, CDR2 SVGAGI. Trimming cost V 2 bases and J 2 bases, with 6 bases left between them.

The chain is built from TRBV5-8 and TRBJ2-3, with 10 bases fitting TRBD2. CDR1 is SGHTS and CDR2 is YDEGEE in the germline V gene. V trimming: 2 bases; J trimming: 0 bases; junction bases outside the gene matches: 0. The CDR3 length is 15 residues. The CDR3 DNA reads as TGTGCCAGCAGCTTACTAGCGGGAAGCACAGATACGCAGTATTTT. Its protein is CASSLLAGSTDTQYF.